One sample yielded the 30 T cell receptor beta chains listed below, sequenced in a study of T cell responses to AZD1222 COVID-19 vaccine (dated by TCRdb to about 2021). In light of the paper, this sample's time point label describes: about 28 days (+/-7) after the second vaccine dose. The library was produced with the immunoSEQ multiplex PCR assay. TCRdb took over this immuneACCESS table, retaining in-frame rearrangements with V and J assigned. Such tables are incomplete; in checked studies, under half of the missing clones stem from an unresolved V gene, and the remainder is unexplained. The table for this sample lists approximately 100,000 clones; 70% to 90% of them were counted only once. Around 4% of the sample comes from the top ten. The sample consisted of peripheral blood, taken 28 days after the second AZD1222 dose. The receptor source for this set is an adult who received the AZD1222 COVID-19 vaccine.

This clone is medium-sized within its sample. This chain connects TRBV5-4 to TRBJ2-3; tentative D call: TRBD1 (6 bases). There are 14 residues in the CDR3. CDR1 is SGHNT and CDR2 is YYREEE in the germline V gene (reference sequence). V was pared by 0 bases and J by 8 bases, with 13 bases between. The CDR3: CASSLDQGSGTQYF. As DNA, the CDR3 is TGTGCCAGCAGCTTGGACCAGGGGTCAGGTACGCAGTATTTT.

The chain employs TRBV6-2 or TRBV6-3 and TRBJ1-5, with D maybe TRBD1 (6 bases). Germline lookup yields CDR1 MNHEY and CDR2 SVGEGT. V was pared by 2 bases and J by 3 bases, with 8 bases between. CDR3 length: 14 residues. In DNA, the CDR3 is TGTGCCAGCAGTTACCGGACAGTCAATCAGCCCCAGCATTTT. Protein product: CASSYRTVNQPQHF.

The chain is built from TRBV6-2 or TRBV6-3 and TRBJ1-5, with D possibly matching TRBD1 (5 bases). The length of the CDR3 is 16 residues. The germline V and J ends were trimmed by 6 bases and 5 bases, with 20 bases remaining between them. Per germline, CDR1 MNHEY and CDR2 SVGEGT. CDR3 sequence (DNA): TGTGCCAGCAGCCGCAACCGAGGGGCCTCTTATCAGCCCCAGCATTTT. Translated: CASSRNRGASYQPQHF.

The CDR3 DNA is TGTGCCAGCAGTGAAGTGGCGGACAGGAGTACCGAGCAGTACTTC. Amino acids: CASSEVADRSTEQYF. The chain uses TRBV6-1 and TRBJ2-7; 7 bases are a match to TRBD1. This CDR3 spans 15 amino acids. Germline V gene lookup returns CDR1 MNHNS and CDR2 SASEGT. V lost 1 base to trimming and J lost 6 bases; unmatched junction nucleotides: 9.

The chain couples TRBV5-4 to TRBJ1-3; tentatively, D is TRBD1 (5 bases). Germline CDR1 reads SGHNT; CDR2 reads YYREEE (reference sequence). This CDR3 is built from 16 residues. The ends were cut back, 2 bases at V and 2 bases at J, with 14 bases in the middle. The chain's CDR3 is CASSFGAGRTGNTIYF. The DNA for the CDR3 is TGTGCCAGCAGCTTCGGGGCAGGACGAACTGGAAACACCATATATTTT.

V gene TRBV6-2 or TRBV6-3 combines with J gene TRBJ1-2; D is possibly TRBD1 (6 bases). Germline V lookup: CDR1 MNHEY, CDR2 SVGEGT. Trimming removed 5 bases at V and 4 bases at J, with 8 bases between. The CDR3 runs 12 residues. Here the CDR3 reads CASSGQIYGYTF. CDR3 sequence (DNA): TGTGCCAGCAGTGGACAGATCTATGGCTACACCTTC.

The V and J genes are TRBV30 and TRBJ1-5; TRBD1 aligns across 10 bases. This CDR3 region has 16 residues. Per germline, CDR1 GTSNPN and CDR2 SVGIG (reference sequence). After removal of 2 bases from V and 5 bases from J, the junction contained 9 bases not matched to a gene. The CDR3 sequence: CAWSSTTGGRDQPQHF. The CDR3 nucleotides read TGTGCCTGGAGTAGTACGACAGGGGGCAGGGATCAGCCCCAGCATTTT.

This clone was seen once. CDR3 sequence reads: CASSKAQAGPWCCGYTF. The CDR3 nucleotides are TGTGCCAGCAGCAAAGCGCAGGCAGGGCCCTGGTGCTGTGGCTACACCTTC. The chain couples TRBV21-1 to TRBJ1-2; the table assigns TRBD1, which was not confirmed against the DNA. TRBV21-1 is a listed pseudogene. The CDR3 contains 17 residues.

The rearrangement uses TRBV27 and TRBJ2-1, with 7 bases identical to TRBD2. The CDR3 spans 15 residues. V dropped 0 bases and J dropped 5; count of bases not matched to a gene: 4. Germline CDR1 and CDR2: MNHEY and SMNVEV (reference sequence). DNA for the CDR3: TGTGCCAGCAGTTTATCGGCGGGAGCCCACAATGAGCAGTTCTTC. Protein product: CASSLSAGAHNEQFF.

V gene TRBV11-2 combines with J gene TRBJ2-3, with a weak D call TRBD2 (5 bases). CDR1 and CDR2 (germline): SGHAT, FQNNGV. The CDR3 totals 14 residues. With 5 bases removed from V and 4 bases from J, the gap between germline ends came to 13 bases. The CDR3 protein is CASSGRLIADTQYF. CDR3 nucleotides: TGTGCCAGCAGCGGACGACTAATAGCAGATACGCAGTATTTT.

The chain has TRBV6-4 and TRBJ2-3, with 9 bases fitting TRBD1. This CDR3 contains 16 residues. CDR1 is MRHNA, CDR2 SNTAGT, per germline. The trim removed 2 bases at V and 3 bases at J, leaving 6 bases unmatched. CDR3 amino acids: CASSDNGGQGTDTQYF. In nucleotides, the CDR3 is TGTGCCAGCAGTGACAATGGGGGACAGGGTACAGATACGCAGTATTTT.

V gene TRBV2 combines with J gene TRBJ1-5, with D unresolved. Trimming stripped 3 bases from V and 4 bases from J, with 7 bases between. The length of the CDR3 is 13 residues. Germline V gene lookup returns CDR1 SNHLY and CDR2 FYNNEI. The CDR3 here is CASSDSLNQPQHF. The CDR3 DNA sequence: TGTGCCAGCAGTGACAGCTTAAATCAGCCCCAGCATTTT.

V and J are TRBV9 and TRBJ2-5; D is undetermined. V shed 7 bases and J shed 5 bases, with 24 bases lying between them. The CDR3 consists of 16 residues. The germline V gene has CDR1 SGDLS and CDR2 YYNGEE. In DNA form, the CDR3 reads TGTGCCAGCGGTCCCCCCCCCGGATACGGTAGTGAGACCCAGTACTTC. This codes for CASGPPPGYGSETQYF. Based on the CDR3 plus reference TRBV9 and TRBJ2-5, the full variable domain is DSGVTQTPKHLITATGQRVTLRCSPRSGDLSVYWYQQSLDQGLQFLIQYYNGEERAKGNILERFSAQQFPDLHSELNLSSLELGDSALYFCASGPPPGYGSETQYFGPGTRLLVL.

This clone was seen only once. This chain links TRBV7-9 with TRBJ2-3, with 7 positions matching TRBD1. With V trimmed by 3 bases and J by 11 bases, 8 bases remained unmatched. This CDR3 is built from 13 residues. Germline V CDR1 and CDR2: SEHNR, FQNEAQ (reference sequence). CDR3 protein: CASSLDPGQWQYF. The CDR3 DNA reads as TGTGCCAGCAGCTTGGATCCGGGACAGTGGCAGTATTTT.

This sequence joins TRBV30 and TRBJ1-5; D not certain. CDR3 length: 13 amino acids. Germline values: CDR1 GTSNPN, CDR2 SVGIG (reference sequence). V lost 3 bases and J lost 6, with 12 bases in between. The chain's CDR3 is CAWSEPRGQPQHF. The CDR3 bases are TGTGCCTGGAGCGAACCTAGAGGTCAGCCCCAGCATTTT. Full variable domain (missing parts from reference TRBV30 and TRBJ1-5): SQTIHQWPATLVQPVGSPLSLECTVEGTSNPNLYWYRQAAGRGLQLLFYSVGIGQISSEVPQNLSASRPQDRQFILSSKKLLLSDSGFYLCAWSEPRGQPQHFGDGTRLSIL.

The chain combines TRBV15 with TRBJ1-5; weak D call: TRBD1 (5 bases). With 0 bases removed from V and 6 bases from J, the gap between germline ends came to 9 bases. This CDR3 comprises 14 residues. The germline CDR1 and CDR2 sequences are LNHNV and YYDKDF (reference sequence). CDR3 loop: CATSREGVSQPQHF. In DNA, the CDR3 is TGTGCCACCAGCAGAGAAGGGGTCAGTCAGCCCCAGCATTTT. The full variable domain, with the rest looked up from reference TRBV15 and TRBJ1-5, is DAMVIQNPRYQVTQFGKPVTLSCSQTLNHNVMYWYQQKSSQAPKLLFHYYDKDFNNEADTPDNFQSRRPNTSFCFLDIRSPGLGDTAMYLCATSREGVSQPQHFGDGTRLSIL.

The chain couples TRBV19 to TRBJ2-3; maybe TRBD2 (6 bases). This CDR3 has 13 residues. Germline loops: CDR1 LNHDA, CDR2 SQIVND (reference sequence). Trimming pared 1 base from V and 14 bases from J, leaving 16 bases between. CDR3 amino acids: CASSIARDSQAYF. The CDR3 nucleotides are TGTGCCAGTAGTATAGCTCGGGACTCCCAAGCGTATTTT. Full variable domain (remainder filled in from reference TRBV19 and TRBJ2-3): DGGITQSPKYLFRKEGQNVTLSCEQNLNHDAMYWYRQDPGQGLRLIYYSQIVNDFQKGDIAEGYSVSREKKESFPLTVTSAQKNPTAFYLCASSIARDSQAYFGPGTRLTVL.

The V gene is TRBV19, the J gene TRBJ2-3; D unclear. Germline V lookup: CDR1 LNHDA, CDR2 SQIVND (reference sequence). This CDR3 is 15 amino acids long. Trimming left V 7 bases short and J 1 base short, with 15 bases between. The CDR3: CASTNNPGRTDTQYF. CDR3 DNA sequence: TGTGCCAGTACGAACAACCCAGGCCGCACAGATACGCAGTATTTT. The whole variable domain, filled in from reference TRBV19 and TRBJ2-3, reads DGGITQSPKYLFRKEGQNVTLSCEQNLNHDAMYWYRQDPGQGLRLIYYSQIVNDFQKGDIAEGYSVSREKKESFPLTVTSAQKNPTAFYLCASTNNPGRTDTQYFGPGTRLTVL.

The CDR3 sequence is CAWSSPAQGSTDTQYF. The CDR3 DNA reads TGTGCCTGGAGTTCCCCGGCACAGGGGAGCACAGATACGCAGTATTTT. The V gene is TRBV30, the J gene TRBJ2-3; 7 bases fit TRBD1. The CDR3 has 16 residues. Germline CDR1 and CDR2: GTSNPN and SVGIG (reference sequence). The ends lost 2 bases at V and 0 bases at J; junction bases unmatched: 8.

The V call is TRBV15, the J call TRBJ2-6; 8 bases line up with TRBD1. The CDR3 sequence is 18 residues long. CDR1 is LNHNV, CDR2 YYDKDF, per germline (reference sequence). Trimming at V came to 0 bases and at J to 2 bases, leaving 6 bases not matched to a gene. CDR3 sequence: CATSRDYGQGTGANVLTF. CDR3 sequence (DNA): TGTGCCACCAGCAGAGATTATGGACAGGGTACTGGGGCCAACGTCCTGACTTTC.

The V and J genes are TRBV11-2 and TRBJ1-1; no reliable D call. Germline lookup yields CDR1 SGHAT and CDR2 FQNNGV. The CDR3 loop spans 12 amino acids. The V end was cut by 5 bases, the J end by 7 bases, with 11 bases between. CDR3 sequence: CASSVRGGEAFF. CDR3 coding DNA: TGTGCCAGCAGCGTCCGGGGAGGTGAAGCTTTCTTT. Using reference TRBV11-2 and TRBJ1-1 for the parts outside the CDR3, the full variable domain is EAGVAQSPRYKIIEKRQSVAFWCNPISGHATLYWYQQILGQGPKLLIQFQNNGVVDDSQLPKDRFSAERLKGVDSTLKIQPAKLEDSAVYLCASSVRGGEAFFGQGTRLTVV.

This sequence joins TRBV5-1 and TRBJ2-3; tentatively, D is TRBD2 (5 bases). From germline, CDR1 is SGHRS and CDR2 YFSETQ. V lost 0 bases, J lost 9 bases, and 11 bases lay in between. The CDR3 length is 13 residues. Written as DNA, the CDR3 is TGCGCCAGCAGCTTGGCCGTGGAGGCCACGCAGTATTTT. Protein product: CASSLAVEATQYF.

The rearrangement links TRBV4-3 to TRBJ2-1, with D unclear. Trimming pared 1 base from V and 4 bases from J, leaving 11 bases between. This CDR3 has 15 amino acids. The germline CDR1 and CDR2 sequences are LGHNA and YSLEER. The CDR3 reads CASSQVGRFYNEQFF. Written as DNA, the CDR3 is TGCGCCAGCAGCCAAGTTGGCCGGTTTTACAATGAGCAGTTCTTC.

The rearrangement uses TRBV27 and TRBJ1-6, with 7 positions matching TRBD1. The CDR3 loop spans 14 amino acids. Germline V CDR1 and CDR2: MNHEY, SMNVEV (reference sequence). V lost 3 bases, J lost 9 bases, and 5 bases stayed unmatched. This CDR3 is CASSFSQGSSPLHF. CDR3 bases: TGTGCCAGCAGTTTCTCACAGGGGAGTTCACCCCTCCACTTT.

The V and J genes are TRBV4-1 and TRBJ1-4, with D unclear. Trimming left V 0 bases short and J 8 bases short, with 19 bases between. This CDR3 is built from 17 residues. The germline gives CDR1 MGHRA, CDR2 YSYEKL. In DNA, the CDR3 is TGCGCCAGCAGCCAAGATCCCTCAGGTCGGCTTTTCGAAAAACTGTTTTTT. This translates into CASSQDPSGRLFEKLFF.

The rearrangement joins TRBV6-2 or TRBV6-3 to TRBJ2-2; 8 nucleotides match TRBD1. The CDR3 has 16 residues. Germline values: CDR1 MNHEY, CDR2 SVGEGT. J lost 2 bases, V lost 6 bases, and 8 bases had no gene match. The DNA of the CDR3 is TGTGCCAGCAGCACAATCGGACAGGGCAACACCGGGGAGCTGTTTTTT. It yields the protein CASSTIGQGNTGELFF.

This chain connects TRBV29-1 to TRBJ1-1; D is possibly TRBD1 (6 bases). The CDR3 is 13 residues long. V was pared by 3 bases and J by 0 bases, with 8 bases between. From germline, CDR1 is SQVTM and CDR2 ANQGSEA. As DNA, the CDR3 is TGCAGCGTTGAGGGACACTTGAACACTGAAGCTTTCTTT. Its translation is CSVEGHLNTEAFF. Drawing the rest from reference TRBV29-1 and TRBJ1-1, the complete variable domain is SAVISQKPSRDICQRGTSLTIQCQVDSQVTMMFWYRQQPGQSLTLIATANQGSEATYESGFVIDKFPISRPNLTFSTLTVSNMSPEDSSIYLCSVEGHLNTEAFFGQGTRLTVV.

The chain is built from TRBV4-3 and TRBJ2-7; 15 bases are shared with TRBD2. With V trimmed by 4 bases and J by 7 bases, 8 bases remained unmatched. CDR1 and CDR2 (germline): LGHNA, YSLEER. The CDR3 loop spans 16 amino acids. The DNA of the CDR3 is TGCGCCAGCAGCCGGACTAGCGGGGGGGAACCCTGGGAGCAGTACTTC. Amino acids: CASSRTSGGEPWEQYF.

The chain is built from TRBV18 and TRBJ2-6; the D is unclear. The CDR3 is 15 amino acids. V was shortened by 3 bases and J by 0 bases, with 6 bases between the two germline ends. CDR1 and CDR2 from the germline V gene are KGHSH and LQKENI. The CDR3 sequence is CASSPPSSGANVLTF. CDR3 coding DNA: TGTGCCAGCTCACCCCCCTCCTCTGGGGCCAACGTCCTGACTTTC.

V gene TRBV19 combines with J gene TRBJ1-1, with 7 bases matching TRBD1. This CDR3 comprises 14 residues. The V segment lost 8 bases and the J segment 0 bases; nucleotides outside the gene matches: 6. Germline V gene lookup returns CDR1 LNHDA and CDR2 SQIVND (reference sequence). CDR3: CASLGGLMNTEAFF. CDR3 coding DNA: TGTGCCAGTCTAGGGGGCCTAATGAACACTGAAGCTTTCTTT. Variable domain in full (rest from reference TRBV19 and TRBJ1-1): DGGITQSPKYLFRKEGQNVTLSCEQNLNHDAMYWYRQDPGQGLRLIYYSQIVNDFQKGDIAEGYSVSREKKESFPLTVTSAQKNPTAFYLCASLGGLMNTEAFFGQGTRLTVV.